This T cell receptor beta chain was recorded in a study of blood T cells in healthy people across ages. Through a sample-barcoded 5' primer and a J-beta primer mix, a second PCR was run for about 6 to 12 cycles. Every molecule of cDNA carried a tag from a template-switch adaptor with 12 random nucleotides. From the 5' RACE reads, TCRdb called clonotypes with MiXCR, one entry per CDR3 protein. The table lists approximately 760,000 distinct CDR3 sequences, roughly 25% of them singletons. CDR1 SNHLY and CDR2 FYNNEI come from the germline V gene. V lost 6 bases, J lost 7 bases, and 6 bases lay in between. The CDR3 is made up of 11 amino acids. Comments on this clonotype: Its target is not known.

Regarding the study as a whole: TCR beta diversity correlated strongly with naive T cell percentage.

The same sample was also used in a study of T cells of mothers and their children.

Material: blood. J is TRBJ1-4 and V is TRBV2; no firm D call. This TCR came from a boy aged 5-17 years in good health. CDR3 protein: CASRGSEKLFF. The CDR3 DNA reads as TGTGCCAGCAGGGGCTCTGAAAAACTGTTTTTT.